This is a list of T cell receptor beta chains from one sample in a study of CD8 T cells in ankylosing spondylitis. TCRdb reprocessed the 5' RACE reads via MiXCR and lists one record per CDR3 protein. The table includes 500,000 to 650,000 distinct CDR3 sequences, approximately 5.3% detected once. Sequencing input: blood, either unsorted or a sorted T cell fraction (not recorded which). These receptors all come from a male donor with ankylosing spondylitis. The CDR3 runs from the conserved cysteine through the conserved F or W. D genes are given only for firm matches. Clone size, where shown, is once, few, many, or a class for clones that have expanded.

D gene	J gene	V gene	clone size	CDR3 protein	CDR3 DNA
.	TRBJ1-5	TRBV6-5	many	CASSYSRLQNNQPQHF	TGTGCCAGCAGTTACTCGAGATTACAAAACAATCAGCCCCAGCATTTT
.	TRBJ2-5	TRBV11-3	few	CASSAGQSQETQYF	TGTGCCAGCAGCGCAGGACAGTCACAAGAGACCCAGTACTTC
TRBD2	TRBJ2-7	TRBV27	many	CASSEIAGGTYEQYF	TGTGCCAGCAGCGAGATAGCGGGAGGGACCTACGAGCAGTACTTC
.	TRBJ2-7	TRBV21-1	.	CASIQETSYWVYEQYF	TGTGCCAGCATCCAGGAAACTAGTTACTGGGTCTACGAGCAGTACTTC
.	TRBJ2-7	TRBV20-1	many	CSARPSPTSEQYF	TGCAGTGCTAGGCCCTCCCCCACCTCCGAGCAGTACTTC
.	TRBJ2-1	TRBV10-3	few	CAISESYRENEQFF	TGTGCCATCAGTGAGTCGTACAGGGAGAACGAGCAGTTCTTC
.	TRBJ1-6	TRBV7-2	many	CASSFPNSPLHF	TGTGCCAGCAGCTTCCCAAATTCACCCCTCCACTTT
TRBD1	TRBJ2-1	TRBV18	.	CASSPPGQGSNNEQFF	TGTGCCAGCTCACCACCGGGACAGGGGTCCAACAATGAGCAGTTCTTC
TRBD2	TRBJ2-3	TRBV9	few	CASSVSPGLAGVTDTQYF	TGTGCCAGCAGCGTATCCCCCGGACTAGCGGGGGTCACAGATACGCAGTATTTT
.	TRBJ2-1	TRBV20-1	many	CSARDWGANEQFF	TGCAGTGCCCGGGACTGGGGGGCCAATGAGCAGTTCTTC
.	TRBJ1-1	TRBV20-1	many	CSAETANTEAFF	TGCAGTGCGGAAACAGCGAACACTGAAGCTTTCTTT
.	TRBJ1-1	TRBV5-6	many	CASSFQDRAAGRAFF	TGTGCCAGCAGCTTTCAAGACCGGGCCGCCGGACGGGCTTTCTTT
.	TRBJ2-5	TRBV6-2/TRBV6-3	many	CASKPAKDQETQYF	TGTGCCAGCAAGCCGGCAAAGGACCAAGAGACCCAGTACTTC
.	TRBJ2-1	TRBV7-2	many	CASSSDIYSYNEQFF	TGTGCCAGCAGCTCGGACATCTACTCCTACAATGAGCAGTTCTTC
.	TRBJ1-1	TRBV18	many	CASHGRPSSSGTEAFF	TGTGCCAGCCACGGGAGACCTTCATCAAGTGGCACTGAAGCTTTCTTT
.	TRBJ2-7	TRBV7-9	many	CASSLGQNYEQYF	TGTGCCAGCAGCTTAGGGCAAAACTACGAGCAGTACTTC
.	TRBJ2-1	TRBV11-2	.	CASSSQGSVEQFF	TGTGCCAGCAGCTCTCAGGGGAGCGTTGAGCAGTTCTTC
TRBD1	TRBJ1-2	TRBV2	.	CASSETVRGQYQLYGYTF	TGTGCCAGCAGCGAGACCGTAAGGGGGCAGTATCAACTCTATGGCTACACCTTC
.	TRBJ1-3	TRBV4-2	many	CASSQGALSGNTIYF	TGTGCCAGCAGCCAGGGGGCGCTCTCTGGAAACACCATATATTTT
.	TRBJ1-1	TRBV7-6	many	CASSLRARQAPNTEAFF	TGTGCCAGCAGCTTAAGGGCCCGACAGGCACCGAACACTGAAGCTTTCTTT
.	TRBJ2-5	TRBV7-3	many	CASSSGGETQYF	TGTGCCAGCAGCTCAGGGGGGGAGACCCAGTACTTC
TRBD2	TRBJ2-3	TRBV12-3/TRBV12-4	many	CASSRLAGFTDTQYF	TGTGCCAGCAGTCGACTAGCGGGGTTCACAGATACGCAGTATTTT
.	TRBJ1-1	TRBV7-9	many	CASSLRGDATEAFF	TGTGCCAGCAGCTTAAGGGGAGACGCCACTGAAGCTTTCTTT
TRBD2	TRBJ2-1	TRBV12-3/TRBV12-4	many	CASSLIIAGADNEQFF	TGTGCCAGCAGTTTAATTATAGCGGGAGCAGATAATGAGCAGTTCTTC
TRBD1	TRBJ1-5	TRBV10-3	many	CAISERGQDSNQPQHF	TGTGCCATCAGTGAAAGGGGACAGGATAGCAATCAGCCCCAGCATTTT
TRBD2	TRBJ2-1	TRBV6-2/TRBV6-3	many	CASSYSPGLAGLEEQFF	TGTGCCAGCAGTTACTCGCCGGGACTAGCGGGTCTGGAGGAGCAGTTCTTC
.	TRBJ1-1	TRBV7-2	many	CASSLNRAGTEAFF	TGTGCCAGCAGCTTAAACAGGGCGGGCACTGAAGCTTTCTTT
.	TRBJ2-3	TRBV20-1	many	CSARRDSLGGVTQYF	TGCAGTGCTAGGAGAGACTCTTTAGGCGGAGTTACGCAGTATTTT
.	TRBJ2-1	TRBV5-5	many	CASSRGTQTYNEQFF	TGTGCCAGCAGCCGGGGGACACAAACTTACAATGAGCAGTTCTTC
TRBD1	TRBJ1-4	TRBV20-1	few	CCARDYEGATNEKLFF	TGCTGTGCTAGAGATTATGAGGGGGCGACTAATGAAAAACTGTTTTTT
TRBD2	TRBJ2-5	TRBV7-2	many	CASSNSGGAPETQYF	TGTGCCAGCAGCAATAGCGGGGGGGCCCCAGAGACCCAGTACTTC
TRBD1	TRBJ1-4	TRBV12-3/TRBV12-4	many	CASSPGQAEKLFF	TGTGCCAGCAGTCCGGGACAGGCTGAAAAACTGTTTTTT
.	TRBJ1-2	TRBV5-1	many	CASSEDTSLGYTF	TGCGCCAGCAGCGAGGACACGTCGCTGGGCTACACCTTC
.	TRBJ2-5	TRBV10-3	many	CAISESVGKVETQYF	TGTGCCATCAGTGAGTCGGTAGGGAAGGTAGAGACCCAGTACTTC
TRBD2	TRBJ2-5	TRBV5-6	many	CASSRPLAVETQYF	TGTGCCAGCAGCCGCCCACTAGCGGTAGAGACCCAGTACTTC
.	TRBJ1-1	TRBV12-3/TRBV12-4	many	CASSLRHWGQENTEAFF	TGTGCCAGCAGTTTAAGGCACTGGGGGCAGGAAAACACTGAAGCTTTCTTT
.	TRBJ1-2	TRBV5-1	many	CASSPGTSYGYTF	TGCGCCAGCAGCCCCGGGACGAGCTATGGCTACACCTTC
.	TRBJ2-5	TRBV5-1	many	CASSLSPMETQYF	TGCGCCAGCAGCTTGTCCCCTATGGAGACCCAGTACTTC
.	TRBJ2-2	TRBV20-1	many	CSATRSTGELFF	TGCAGTGCAACCCGGAGCACCGGGGAGCTGTTTTTT
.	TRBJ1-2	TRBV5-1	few	CASSREGGPGSGYTF	TGCGCCAGCAGCCGTGAGGGGGGACCAGGTTCGGGCTACACCTTC
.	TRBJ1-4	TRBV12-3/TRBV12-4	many	CASSTIRWGADEKLFF	TGTGCCAGCAGTACTATTCGGTGGGGCGCGGATGAAAAACTGTTTTTT